A single sample is the source of the 30 T cell receptor beta chains below, sequenced in a study of blood T cell repertoires in COVID-19. Repertoires were generated with immunoSEQ multiplex PCR, while TCRdb's copy carries only in-frame clones and drops some. This table has 60,000 or so clones, about 91% appearing once. What was sequenced was peripheral blood. These receptors were obtained from a woman aged 60 to 75 with active COVID-19.

The chain has TRBV23-1 and TRBJ1-2; no firm D call. TRBV23-1 is known as an ORF, though its function is uncertain. The V end lost 10 bases, the J end lost 4 bases, and 19 bases lay between the germline ends. This CDR3 is built from 14 residues. This CDR3 is CANTPPGRGYGYTF. DNA for the CDR3: TGCGCCAACACCCCCCCCGGCCGAGGCTATGGCTACACCTTC.

The rearrangement uses TRBV9 and TRBJ2-3; TRBD1 matches 8 bases. This CDR3 has 15 amino acids. The V gene's germline CDR1 is SGDLS and CDR2 YYNGEE. V lost 5 bases and J lost 6; bases outside the gene matches: 11. This CDR3 is CASSRVRGLADTQYF. CDR3 DNA: TGTGCCAGCAGTAGGGTCAGGGGGCTCGCGGATACGCAGTATTTT.

V is TRBV3-1 (or the pseudogene TRBV3-2) and J is TRBJ2-7; a weak D match, TRBD2 (6 bases). From germline, CDR1 is LGHDT and CDR2 YNNKEL (reference sequence). V shed 3 bases and J shed 4 bases, with 19 bases lying between them. This CDR3 spans 16 amino acids. For the CDR3, the DNA is TGTGCCAGCAGCCAGGGAGGATGGCAGGGTGGATACGAGCAGTACTTC. Protein sequence: CASSQGGWQGGYEQYF.

This clone was seen just once. The CDR3 DNA reads TGTGCCAGCAGAACAGGGGCCGGGGAGCTGTTTTTT. The encoded protein is CASRTGAGELFF. The chain uses TRBV3-1 (or the pseudogene TRBV3-2) and TRBJ2-2; 7 bases agree with TRBD1. The germline V gene has CDR1 LGHDT and CDR2 YNNKEL (reference sequence). V was clipped by 6 bases and J by 6 bases; unmatched bases: 1. The CDR3 is made up of 12 amino acids.

The rearrangement uses TRBV14 and TRBJ1-1; D is uncertain. This CDR3 is 14 amino acids long. Germline V gene lookup returns CDR1 SGHDN and CDR2 FVKESK. V lost 5 bases to trimming and J lost 6 bases, with 16 bases between them. The CDR3 reads CASSSLSEGAEAFF. The CDR3 DNA reads as TGTGCCAGCAGCTCCCTGAGCGAGGGTGCTGAAGCTTTCTTT.

This chain links TRBV7-2 with TRBJ1-2; tentatively, D is TRBD1 (5 bases). Per the germline V gene, CDR1 is SGHTA and CDR2 is FQGNSA. The CDR3 has 16 amino acids. Deletions cut 4 bases from V and 0 bases from J, with 15 bases between. CDR3 region: CASSSTSGTPNYGYTF. The CDR3 DNA is TGTGCCAGCAGCTCAACGTCAGGGACTCCTAACTATGGCTACACCTTC.

This clone was seen only once. This sequence joins TRBV3-1 (or the pseudogene TRBV3-2) and TRBJ2-7, with 7 bases lining up with TRBD1. Germline CDR1 and CDR2: LGHDT and YNNKEL (reference sequence). The CDR3 is 15 residues long. Trimming took 0 bases from V and 0 from J; bases not matched to a gene: 2. This CDR3 is CASSQETGHSYEQYF. CDR3 nucleotides: TGTGCCAGCAGCCAAGAGACAGGGCACTCCTACGAGCAGTACTTC.

This chain connects TRBV27 to TRBJ1-1; D ambiguous. The length of the CDR3 is 13 residues. The germline gives CDR1 MNHEY, CDR2 SMNVEV (reference sequence). The V end lost 4 bases, the J end lost 1 base, and 7 bases lay between the germline ends. The CDR3 sequence: CASSSGSNTEAFF. In nucleotides, the CDR3 is TGTGCCAGCAGTTCCGGTTCGAACACTGAAGCTTTCTTT.

This chain joins TRBV5-1 and TRBJ1-5; a possible D gene is TRBD1 (5 bases). Trimming left V 0 bases short and J 3 bases short, with 10 bases between. The CDR3 is 15 amino acids. Germline V gene data show CDR1 as SGHRS and CDR2 as YFSETQ. The CDR3 DNA reads TGCGCCAGCAGCTTGGAGGGGTTCTACAATCAGCCCCAGCATTTT. This sequence encodes CASSLEGFYNQPQHF.

V and J are TRBV19 and TRBJ2-1; no firm D call. The CDR3 totals 13 residues. Deletions cut 1 base from V and 5 bases from J, with 6 bases between. CDR1 is LNHDA and CDR2 is SQIVND in the germline V gene (reference sequence). CDR3 bases: TGTGCCAGTAGTATAGTTACAGACAATGAGCAGTTCTTC. It translates to CASSIVTDNEQFF.

The chain joins TRBV18 to TRBJ2-5; D is undetermined. The CDR3 totals 13 residues. CDR1 is KGHSH and CDR2 is LQKENI in the germline V gene. Trimming took 3 bases from V and 2 from J, leaving 7 bases between them. Here the CDR3 DNA reads TGTGCCAGCTCACCCCTCCTTCAAGAGACCCAGTACTTC. Its protein is CASSPLLQETQYF.

This chain uses TRBV4-2 with TRBJ2-3, with 9 bases lining up with TRBD1. V gave up 3 bases and J gave up 5 bases; unmatched junction bases: 15. This CDR3 contains 18 residues. Germline V CDR1 and CDR2: LGHNA, YNFKEQ. The chain's CDR3 is CASSQARGPGQGGDTQYF. The CDR3 DNA sequence: TGTGCCAGCAGCCAGGCAAGAGGCCCGGGACAGGGCGGAGATACGCAGTATTTT.

The genes are TRBV5-3 and TRBJ2-5; 10 nucleotides line up with TRBD2. TRBV5-3 is known as an ORF, though its function is uncertain. Unmatched junction bases numbered 18, after V lost 6 bases and J lost 4 bases. The length of the CDR3 is 18 residues. The CDR3 loop is CARTREGPAGGPGETQYF. CDR3 sequence (DNA): TGTGCCAGAACCCGGGAGGGGCCAGCGGGGGGGCCGGGAGAGACCCAGTACTTC.

This clone was detected once. The rearrangement uses TRBV7-9 and TRBJ1-2; tentative D call: TRBD1 (5 bases). CDR3 length: 14 amino acids. Trimming pared 5 bases from V and 6 bases from J, leaving 16 bases between. CDR1 SEHNR and CDR2 FQNEAQ come from the germline V gene (reference sequence). The CDR3 DNA reads TGTGCCAGCAGCACGGGGGGAGGCATGAATGGCTACACCTTC. Translated, it gives CASSTGGGMNGYTF. Full variable domain (rest looked up from reference TRBV7-9 and TRBJ1-2): DTGVSQNPRHKITKRGQNVTFRCDPISEHNRLYWYRQTLGQGPEFLTYFQNEAQLEKSRLLSDRFSAERPKGSFSTLEIQRTEQGDSAMYLCASSTGGGMNGYTFGSGTRLTVV.

CDR3 in amino acids: CASSGKRREETQYF. The CDR3 region has the DNA TGTGCCAGCAGCGGCAAGAGGAGGGAAGAGACCCAGTACTTC. This chain joins TRBV3-1 (or the pseudogene TRBV3-2) and TRBJ2-5; TRBD2 might be the D (6 bases). Trimming cost V 5 bases and J 3 bases, with 13 bases left between them. Germline loops: CDR1 LGHDT, CDR2 YNNKEL (reference sequence). The CDR3 sequence is 14 residues long.

The V call is TRBV7-3, the J call TRBJ2-3, with TRBD2 identical over 10 bases. V lost 5 bases and J lost 6; bases outside the gene matches: 5. Germline V CDR1 and CDR2: SGHTA, FQGTGA. CDR3 length: 14 residues. CDR3 coding DNA: TGTGCCAGCAGCCTCCCGGGACTAGCGGATACGCAGTATTTT. Protein: CASSLPGLADTQYF.

The chain has TRBV9 and TRBJ1-1; the D gene is possibly TRBD1 (5 bases). The germline V and J ends were trimmed by 2 bases and 2 bases, with 10 bases remaining between them. CDR1 is SGDLS and CDR2 is YYNGEE in the germline V gene. This CDR3 spans 14 amino acids. This CDR3 is CASSVRQFNTEAFF. The CDR3 DNA is TGTGCCAGCAGCGTGAGACAGTTTAACACTGAAGCTTTCTTT.

CDR3 region: CASSYSRGSSYEQYF. The CDR3 bases are TGTGCCAGCAGTTACTCGAGAGGGAGCTCCTACGAGCAGTACTTC. The chain couples TRBV6-2 or TRBV6-3 to TRBJ2-7; maybe TRBD2 (5 bases). The V end lost 0 bases, the J end lost 0 bases, and 9 bases lay between the germline ends. CDR1 and CDR2 (germline): MNHEY, SVGEGT. This CDR3 has 15 amino acids.

The chain has TRBV19 and TRBJ1-5, with 10 bases that match TRBD1. This CDR3 is 18 amino acids long. From germline, CDR1 is LNHDA and CDR2 SQIVND (reference sequence). The ends lost 6 bases at V and 7 bases at J; junction bases unmatched: 18. CDR3 in amino acids: CASSYNRDRGGRKQPQHF. The CDR3 coding sequence is TGTGCCAGTAGCTATAACCGGGACAGGGGAGGCAGAAAACAGCCCCAGCATTTT.

The V gene is TRBV7-2, the J gene TRBJ2-2; 7 bases are shared with TRBD2. From germline, CDR1 is SGHTA and CDR2 FQGNSA. This CDR3 region has 15 residues. V shed 1 base, J shed 6 bases, and the junction held 5 bases outside the gene matches. CDR3 nucleotide sequence: TGTGCCAGCAGCTTAGGGACTAGTGGTGCCGGGGAGCTGTTTTTT. This gives the protein CASSLGTSGAGELFF. Combining the CDR3 with reference TRBV7-2 and TRBJ2-2 gives the whole variable domain GAGVSQSPSNKVTEKGKDVELRCDPISGHTALYWYRQSLGQGLEFLIYFQGNSAPDKSGLPSDRFSAERTGGSVSTLTIQRTQQEDSAVYLCASSLGTSGAGELFFGEGSRLTVL.

The V call is TRBV7-2, the J call TRBJ1-2; 7 positions agree with TRBD1. The CDR3 spans 15 residues. Trimming cost V 5 bases and J 6 bases; bases outside gene matches: 12. The germline gives CDR1 SGHTA, CDR2 FQGNSA. The CDR3: CASSNRQGIAHGYTF. The CDR3 coding sequence is TGTGCCAGCAGCAACCGACAGGGTATTGCTCATGGCTACACCTTC.

This rearrangement joins TRBV11-2 to TRBJ2-3; D gene unclear. CDR1 is SGHAT, CDR2 FQNNGV, per germline. Trimming pared 2 bases from V and 0 bases from J, leaving 9 bases between. CDR3 length: 15 residues. CDR3 residues: CASSLRGSSTDTQYF. The CDR3 DNA sequence: TGTGCCAGCAGCTTACGCGGTTCTAGCACAGATACGCAGTATTTT.

The J gene is TRBJ1-5, the V gene TRBV6-6; TRBD1 matches 8 bases. The CDR3 totals 15 residues. Per the germline V gene, CDR1 is MNHNY and CDR2 is SVGAGI (reference sequence). Unmatched junction bases numbered 8, after V lost 6 bases and J lost 4 bases. The CDR3 sequence: CASSLDRVGNQPQHF. CDR3 sequence (DNA): TGTGCCAGCAGCTTGGACAGGGTTGGGAATCAGCCCCAGCATTTT.

The chain joins TRBV7-6 to TRBJ1-6, with 9 bases that match TRBD1. Germline assignment: CDR1 SGHVS and CDR2 FNYEAQ. The CDR3 consists of 18 residues. The V and J ends lost 1 base and 6 bases, in that order; junction bases with no gene match: 10. The chain's CDR3 is CASSLDVGTGTLNSPLHF. Written as DNA, the CDR3 is TGTGCCAGCAGCTTAGATGTCGGGACAGGGACTCTTAATTCACCCCTCCACTTT.

This chain's CDR3 is CASSLELAGRSPLHF. The CDR3 DNA is TGCGCCAGCAGCTTGGAGTTGGCAGGGCGGTCACCCCTCCACTTT. V usage is TRBV5-1 and J usage is TRBJ1-6; D possibly corresponds to TRBD1 (5 bases). The V end was cut by 0 bases, the J end by 10 bases, with 14 bases between. This CDR3 is built from 15 residues. The V gene's germline CDR1 is SGHRS and CDR2 YFSETQ.

A single count supports this clone. The chain employs TRBV5-4 and TRBJ1-3; D is unresolved. CDR1 is SGHNT, CDR2 YYREEE, per germline (reference sequence). Between the trimmed V and J ends, which lost 4 bases and 0 bases, there was a span of 11 bases. The CDR3 totals 15 residues. CDR3 DNA sequence: TGTGCCAGCAGCACGGGAGTCCCCTCTGGAAACACCATATATTTT. The encoded protein is CASSTGVPSGNTIYF.

V usage is TRBV6-1 and J usage is TRBJ2-7; D gene uncertain. The CDR3 is 12 amino acids. The V and J ends lost 0 bases and 3 bases respectively, with 3 bases between them. Germline loops: CDR1 MNHNS, CDR2 SASEGT. This CDR3 is CASSEAIYEQYF. Here the CDR3 DNA reads TGTGCCAGCAGTGAAGCTATCTACGAGCAGTACTTC.

This clone was counted a few times. The chain couples TRBV5-8 to TRBJ1-3; D may be TRBD1 (5 bases). Germline V gene data show CDR1 as SGHTS and CDR2 as YDEGEE. V lost 4 bases to trimming and J lost 2 bases, with 10 bases between them. The CDR3 covers 14 residues. CDR3 sequence: CASSGGLAGNTIYF. The CDR3 coding sequence is TGTGCCAGCAGCGGGGGACTCGCTGGAAACACCATATATTTT.

The V call is TRBV5-6, the J call TRBJ1-4; D may be TRBD1 (6 bases). The V gene lost 4 bases and the J gene lost 4 bases, with 17 bases spanning the gap. Per germline, CDR1 SGHDT and CDR2 YYEEEE. CDR3 length: 16 amino acids. The CDR3 DNA reads as TGTGCCAGCAGCCCGCTAGGGGGAAGTGGTAATGAAAAACTGTTTTTT. The encoded protein is CASSPLGGSGNEKLFF.

This chain connects TRBV7-6 to TRBJ2-1; the match to TRBD2 covers 8 bases. The V gene end was trimmed by 6 bases and the J gene end by 6 bases; junction bases not matched to a gene: 4. This CDR3 spans 13 amino acids. Per the germline V gene, CDR1 is SGHVS and CDR2 is FNYEAQ. The DNA for the CDR3 is TGTGCCAGCAGTGGGACTAGGGTCAATGAGCAGTTCTTC. This codes for CASSGTRVNEQFF.